This T cell receptor (beta chain) was recorded in a study of OX40 agonist ivuxolimab in advanced cancers. For the study in its entirety: Ivuxolimab, which targeted the costimulatory receptor OX40 (CD134), was an agonistic, fully human IgG2 monoclonal antibody. Intravenous ivuxolimab was administered to patients every 2 weeks at six dose levels: 0.01, 0.1, 0.3, 1.5, 3 and 10 mg/kg. Among the roughly 50 dose-escalation patients, some 20 had hepatocellular carcinoma, approximately 15 melanoma, 9 renal cell carcinoma and 9 head and neck cancer. In the dose-escalation cohort, around four fifths of patients were male, and the mean age was approximately 60 years, with a range of roughly 23 to 85. Patients were allowed to have had prior anti-PD-1, anti-PD-L1 or anti-CTLA-4 therapy, and 30% to 50% of the dose-escalation patients had previously received checkpoint inhibitors. Three dose-escalation patients achieved partial responses, one with hepatocellular carcinoma and two with cutaneous melanoma. Peripheral TCRbeta sequencing aimed to test whether ivuxolimab altered TCR sequence diversity and caused clonal T-cell expansion. The paper describes the monotherapy dose-escalation part (N of about 57 patients) of the phase I trial of ivuxolimab. The paper as a whole reports these results and caveats: At doses from 0.1 to 3.0 mg/kg, clonal expansion was seen in both CD4+ and CD8+ blood T cells between baseline and week 6. The antigen specificity of the peripheral T cells that underwent clonal expansion was not determined. In the 0.1-3.0 mg/kg groups, partial responders were among the patients with the lowest normalized peripheral clonal expansion, particularly in CD8+ T cells. Low levels of normalized T-cell clonal expansion were also shown by some nonresponding patients. On average, CD8+ T cells showed more expanded clones than CD4+ T cells after ivuxolimab.

Genomic DNA was extracted from sorted cells for sequencing of the TCRbeta CDR3 region. The immunoSEQ Assay was used to sequence the TCRbeta CDR3 regions. TCRdb re-hosts the immuneACCESS table, in-frame sequences only. Its copies lack some clones; in the studies checked, an unresolved V gene accounts for under half of them, and the cause for the rest is not known. For this sample the table gives tens of thousands of clones, of which around 87% were detected only once. Of the sample, roughly 1.1% is held by the ten largest clones. The CDR3 goes from the cysteine to the phenylalanine over 14 residues. Just CDR3 DNA is preserved here, 42 bases in frame from base 1. CDR1 SGHTA and CDR2 FQGNSA were looked up in the germline V gene. Trimming leaves V shorter by 6 bases and J shorter by 3 bases, with the junction holding 6 bases beyond the gene matches. Concerning this clone itself: Its antigen remains undetermined. Base-call qualities are not available, and no considerably larger clone is one nucleotide away.

The trial excluded patients who had a history of autoimmune disease or were on systemic immunosuppression. Peripheral blood for TCR sequencing was drawn from every dose cohort at baseline, at cycle 4 day 1 and at cycle 7 day 1. The samples were taken from a phase I, first-in-human, multicenter, open-label dose-escalation trial of ivuxolimab. The trial enrolled adults with locally advanced or metastatic head and neck squamous cell, hepatocellular, melanoma or renal cell carcinoma. Before TCR sequencing, CD4+ and CD8+ T cells were separately sorted from peripheral blood. The chain links TRBV7-2 with TRBJ2-7; 9 bases in between match TRBD1. The receptor's source is an adult with an advanced solid tumor such as melanoma, head and neck, liver or kidney cancer. The material sequenced was CD4+ or CD8+ T cells sorted from blood, taken in a trial of the OX40 agonist ivuxolimab. In nucleotide form, the sequence is TGTGCCAGCAGTACCGACAGGGGGTACTACGAGCAGTACTTC. Translated, this is CASSTDRGYYEQYF.